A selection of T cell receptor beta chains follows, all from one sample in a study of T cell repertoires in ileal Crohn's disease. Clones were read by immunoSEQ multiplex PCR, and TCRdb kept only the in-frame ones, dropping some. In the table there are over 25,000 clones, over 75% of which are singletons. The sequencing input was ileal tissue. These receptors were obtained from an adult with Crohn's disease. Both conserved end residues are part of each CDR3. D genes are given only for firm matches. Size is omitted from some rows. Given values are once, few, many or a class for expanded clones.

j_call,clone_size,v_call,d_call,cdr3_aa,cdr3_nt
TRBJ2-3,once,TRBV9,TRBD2,CASSVYGTRTDTQYF,TGTGCCAGCAGCGTTTATGGGACTAGGACAGATACGCAGTATTTT
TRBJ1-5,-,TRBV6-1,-,CASSQDRNQPQHF,TGTGCCAGCAGTCAAGACAGAAATCAGCCCCAGCATTTT
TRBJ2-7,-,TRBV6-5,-,CASSPIPQGEQYF,TGTGCCAGCAGCCCAATCCCCCAGGGCGAGCAGTACTTC
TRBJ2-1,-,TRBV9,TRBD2,CASSVRSGGPSNEQFF,TGTGCCAGCAGCGTGCGTAGCGGGGGGCCGTCTAATGAGCAGTTCTTC
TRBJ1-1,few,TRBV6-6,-,CASRIPGQNTEAFF,TGTGCCAGCAGAATCCCGGGACAGAACACTGAAGCTTTCTTT
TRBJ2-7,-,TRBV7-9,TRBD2,CASSSGTSGGALQYF,TGTGCCAGCAGCTCCGGGACTAGCGGGGGGGCCTTACAGTACTTC
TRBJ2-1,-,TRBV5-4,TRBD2,CASSFGGAGKTNEQFF,TGTGCCAGCAGCTTCGGGGGAGCGGGAAAAACCAATGAGCAGTTCTTC
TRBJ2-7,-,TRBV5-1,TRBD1,CASSWKGQSSYEQYF,TGCGCCAGCAGCTGGAAGGGACAGTCCTCCTACGAGCAGTACTTC
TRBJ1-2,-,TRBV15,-,CATSRGPGGYTF,TGTGCCACCAGCAGAGGACCGGGGGGCTACACCTTC
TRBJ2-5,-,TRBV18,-,CASSPGTETQYF,TGTGCCAGCTCACCCGGGACTGAGACCCAGTACTTC
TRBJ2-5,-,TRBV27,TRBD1,CASSPGRDRGLETQYF,TGTGCCAGCAGTCCCGGCCGGGACAGGGGGCTGGAGACCCAGTACTTC
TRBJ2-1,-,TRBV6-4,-,CASSDSPRETNEQFF,TGTGCCAGCAGTGACTCGCCTCGGGAGACCAATGAGCAGTTCTTC
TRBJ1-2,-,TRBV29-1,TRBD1,CSAGQGNGYTF,TGCAGCGCGGGACAGGGAAATGGCTACACCTTC
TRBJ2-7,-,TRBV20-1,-,CSARYRVEQYF,TGCAGTGCGCGCTACAGGGTCGAGCAGTACTTC
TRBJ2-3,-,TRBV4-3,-,CASSQDRGTSDTQYF,TGCGCCAGCAGCCAAGACAGGGGCACATCAGATACGCAGTATTTT
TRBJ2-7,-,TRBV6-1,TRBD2,CASSYGTSGYEQYF,TGTGCCAGCAGTTATGGGACTAGCGGCTACGAGCAGTACTTC
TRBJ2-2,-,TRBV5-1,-,CASSLGAPGELFF,TGCGCCAGCAGCTTAGGGGCGCCCGGGGAGCTGTTTTTT
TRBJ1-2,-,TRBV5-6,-,CASSSLGGGNGYTF,TGTGCCAGCAGCTCCCTGGGAGGGGGGAATGGCTACACCTTC
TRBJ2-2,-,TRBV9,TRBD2,CASSILAGPRELFF,TGTGCCAGCAGCATCCTAGCGGGGCCAAGGGAGCTGTTTTTT
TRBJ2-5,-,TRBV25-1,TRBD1,CASSPALGTGQETQYF,TGTGCCAGCAGTCCAGCACTCGGGACAGGGCAAGAGACCCAGTACTTC
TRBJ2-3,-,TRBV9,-,CASSAAGGGWNTQYF,TGTGCCAGCAGCGCAGCCGGCGGGGGCTGGAATACGCAGTATTTT
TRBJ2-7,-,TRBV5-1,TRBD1,CASSLGQGAREQYF,TGCGCCAGCAGCTTGGGACAGGGGGCAAGGGAGCAGTACTTC
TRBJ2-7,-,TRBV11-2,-,CASSLQVTYEQYF,TGTGCCAGCAGCCTACAGGTTACGTACGAGCAGTACTTC
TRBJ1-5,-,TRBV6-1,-,CASTQTGPNQPQHF,TGTGCCAGCACCCAGACAGGACCCAATCAGCCCCAGCATTTT
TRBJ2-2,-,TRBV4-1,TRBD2,CASSQVQRGNTGELFF,TGCGCCAGCAGCCAAGTTCAGCGGGGGAACACCGGGGAGCTGTTTTTT
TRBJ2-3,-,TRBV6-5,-,CASSFKGGTQYF,TGTGCCAGCAGTTTTAAAGGGGGTACGCAGTATTTT
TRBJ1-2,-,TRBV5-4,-,CASRLEPGHLGSHTF,TGTGCCAGCCGCCTCGAACCGGGACATTTGGGGTCTCACACCTTC
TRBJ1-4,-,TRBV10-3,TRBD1,CAISSTGEVGEKLFF,TGTGCCATCAGTTCGACAGGGGAGGTTGGGGAAAAACTGTTTTTT
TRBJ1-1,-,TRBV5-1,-,CASSRGSVTEAFF,TGCGCCAGCAGCAGGGGTTCGGTCACTGAAGCTTTCTTT
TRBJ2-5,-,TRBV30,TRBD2,CAWSKRGNQETQYF,TGTGCCTGGAGTAAGCGGGGGAACCAAGAGACCCAGTACTTC
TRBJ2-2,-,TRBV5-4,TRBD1,CASSPGGSNTGELFF,TGTGCCAGCAGCCCAGGGGGCTCGAACACCGGGGAGCTGTTTTTT
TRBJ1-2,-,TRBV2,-,CASSEARGSPYGYTF,TGTGCCAGCAGTGAAGCTAGAGGATCTCCCTATGGCTACACCTTC
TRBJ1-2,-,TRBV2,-,CASRTFYGYTF,TGTGCCAGTAGGACATTCTATGGCTACACCTTC
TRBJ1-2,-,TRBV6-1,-,CASSEGQFYGYTF,TGTGCCAGCAGTGAAGGACAGTTCTATGGCTACACCTTC
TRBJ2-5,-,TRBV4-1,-,CASSRPGTQETQYF,TGCGCCAGCAGCCGGCCCGGGACACAAGAGACCCAGTACTTC
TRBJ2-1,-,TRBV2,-,CASSEGPYNEQFF,TGTGCCAGCAGTGAAGGGCCCTACAATGAGCAGTTCTTC
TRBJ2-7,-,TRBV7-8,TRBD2,CASSGLGTSYEQYF,TGTGCCAGCAGCGGACTAGGAACCTCCTACGAGCAGTACTTC
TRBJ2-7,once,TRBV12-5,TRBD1,CASGLRTGGTYEQYF,TGTGCTAGTGGCCTCCGGACAGGGGGAACCTACGAGCAGTACTTC
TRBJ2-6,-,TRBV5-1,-,CASRVTYRAGANVLTF,TGCGCCAGCAGAGTGACCTACAGGGCTGGGGCCAACGTCCTGACTTTC
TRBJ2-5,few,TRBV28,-,CASLPIAHQETQYF,TGTGCCAGCCTGCCGATAGCCCACCAAGAGACCCAGTACTTC
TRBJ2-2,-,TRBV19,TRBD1,CASGRTGGTGELFF,TGTGCCAGTGGTCGGACAGGGGGCACCGGGGAGCTGTTTTTT
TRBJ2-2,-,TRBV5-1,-,CASSSGAGYHGELFF,TGCGCCAGCAGCTCGGGCGCAGGGTACCACGGGGAGCTGTTTTTT
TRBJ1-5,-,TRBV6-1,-,CASIVDLWAIQPQHF,TGTGCCAGCATTGTAGATCTCTGGGCCATTCAGCCCCAGCATTTT
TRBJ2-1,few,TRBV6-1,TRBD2,CASSEWGLAENEQFF,TGTGCCAGCAGTGAATGGGGACTAGCCGAAAATGAGCAGTTCTTC
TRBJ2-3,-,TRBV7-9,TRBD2,CASSLQTSGGTDTQYF,TGTGCCAGCAGCCTGCAGACTAGCGGGGGCACAGATACGCAGTATTTT
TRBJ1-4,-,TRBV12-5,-,CASSRGSNEKLFF,TGTGCGAGTAGTCGCGGTTCTAATGAAAAACTGTTTTTT
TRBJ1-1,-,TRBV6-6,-,CASSQIGGDTEAFF,TGTGCCAGCAGCCAGATAGGGGGGGACACTGAAGCTTTCTTT
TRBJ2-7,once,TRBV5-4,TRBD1,CASSPGDSYEQYF,TGTGCCAGCAGCCCAGGGGACAGCTACGAGCAGTACTTC
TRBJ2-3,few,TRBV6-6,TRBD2,CASSRRESTQYF,TGTGCCAGCTCCCGGCGGGAGAGTACGCAGTATTTT
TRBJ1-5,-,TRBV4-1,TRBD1,CASSYADRDQPQHF,TGCGCCAGCAGCTACGCGGACAGGGATCAGCCCCAGCATTTT
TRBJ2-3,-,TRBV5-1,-,CASSLGNADTQYF,TGCGCCAGCAGCCTAGGAAACGCAGATACGCAGTATTTT
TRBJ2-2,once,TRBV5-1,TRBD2,CASSPRAGDVSGELFF,TGCGCCAGCAGCCCCAGGGCGGGAGACGTGAGCGGGGAGCTGTTTTTT
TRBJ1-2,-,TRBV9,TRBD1,CASSVAFWTGLNYGYTF,TGTGCCAGCAGCGTAGCTTTTTGGACAGGACTTAACTATGGCTACACCTTC
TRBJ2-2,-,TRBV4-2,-,CASSQVREMIGELFF,TGTGCCAGCAGCCAAGTCCGGGAGATGATCGGGGAGCTGTTTTTT
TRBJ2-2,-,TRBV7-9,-,CASRADSNTGELFF,TGTGCCAGCAGGGCAGATTCGAACACCGGGGAGCTGTTTTTT
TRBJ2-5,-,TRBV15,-,CATSRDPRQTGGQETQYF,TGTGCCACCAGCAGAGATCCGAGGCAGACAGGAGGACAAGAGACCCAGTACTTC
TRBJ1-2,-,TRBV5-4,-,CASSLAGQNHGYTF,TGTGCCAGCAGCTTGGCCGGACAGAACCATGGCTACACCTTC
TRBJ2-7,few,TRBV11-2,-,CASSETGQYTYEQYF,TGTGCCAGCAGCGAGACAGGCCAGTACACCTACGAGCAGTACTTC
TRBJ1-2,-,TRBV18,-,CASSPEYASGYGYTF,TGTGCCAGCTCACCCGAGTACGCTTCGGGCTATGGCTACACCTTC